This T cell receptor (beta chain) was sequenced during a study of CXCR3-negative and CXCR3-positive naive CD8 T cells. Broader study findings: When CXCR3-positive naive cells were set against CXCR3-negative naive cells, the former had more hydrophobic TRB CDR3s.

This clonotype is called medium-sized (0.01 to 0.1%) based on its frequency. No antigen is known for it. The method, 5' RACE with UMI labels, was used to prepare the TRB cDNA libraries. TCRdb reprocessed the 5' RACE reads, with one entry per CDR3 protein and no DNA. This repertoire includes just under 6,000 distinct CDR3 sequences. The source is a human donor in good health. Some clones in this sample may be carry-over from other donors' samples. The source material was naive CXCR3+ CD8+ T cells from blood. This sample's subset: CD45RO-CCR7+CD27+CD95- naive CD8+ T cells expressing CXCR3 (TNR3+).

CDR3 sequence: CSVEDRGVSYNEQFF. The chain has TRBV29-1 and TRBJ2-1; TCRdb's D call of TRBD1 is untestable without DNA. CDR1 is SQVTM and CDR2 is ANQGSEA in the germline V gene. The CDR3 loop spans 15 amino acids.